Listed below are T cell receptor beta chains from one sample, sequenced in a study of T cell responses to AZD1222 COVID-19 vaccine. Sequenced by immunoSEQ multiplex PCR; TCRdb stores in-frame clones only, minus some. Here the sample spans 75,000 to 100,000 clones, 92% being singletons. The material was peripheral blood, obtained 28 days after the second AZD1222 dose. These receptors came from an adult who received the AZD1222 COVID-19 vaccine. Both conserved end residues are trimmed from each CDR3.

V gene,J gene,CDR3 protein
TRBV24-1,TRBJ2-3,ATSSGGATDTQY
TRBV3-1/TRBV3-2,TRBJ2-7,ASSQGPGEADEQY
TRBV5-5,TRBJ1-3,ASSLGESSGNTIY
TRBV2,TRBJ1-1,ASSEQRANTEAF
TRBV5-4,TRBJ1-3,ASSPWGVAGNTIY
TRBV12-3/TRBV12-4,TRBJ2-2,ASRDRAWELF
TRBV28,TRBJ1-1,AAETGGLSNTEAF
TRBV27,TRBJ1-2,ASSVGTKKLDGYT
TRBV20-1,TRBJ1-3,SASTSGNTIY
TRBV11-2,TRBJ1-1,ASSLDANTEAF
TRBV11-2,TRBJ1-2,ASSLEPEGGYT
TRBV28,TRBJ1-4,ASFPPGVAATNEKLF
TRBV19,TRBJ1-5,ASSIAQNNQPQH
TRBV20-1,TRBJ1-4,SANNNEKLF
TRBV9,TRBJ2-5,ASSGGTGTGKETQY
TRBV5-1,TRBJ1-2,ASSPGDGYGYT
TRBV28,TRBJ1-1,ASGTDSGDTEAF
TRBV7-9,TRBJ1-1,ASSFTQNTEAF
TRBV13,TRBJ2-7,ASSSGLGSSYEQY
TRBV12-3/TRBV12-4,TRBJ1-1,ASSFLGGTEAF
TRBV6-2/TRBV6-3,TRBJ1-5,ASSWEGFGQPQH
TRBV6-5,TRBJ1-1,ASAGAAEAF
TRBV7-2,TRBJ2-3,ASSYRQHTQY
TRBV19,TRBJ1-2,ASSIRGYGYT
TRBV6-5,TRBJ2-3,ASSLAGGNLDTQY
TRBV9,TRBJ2-5,ASSVGASGGQETQY
TRBV6-5,TRBJ1-5,ASRRLRNSNQPQH
TRBV7-6,TRBJ2-3,ASSLVTRDTQY
TRBV5-6,TRBJ1-6,ASSLDKVSPLH
TRBV19,TRBJ1-1,ASSITGRDEAF
TRBV7-2,TRBJ2-1,ASSPGTGNHNEQF
TRBV7-3,TRBJ2-5,ASSLTGGSKETQY
TRBV28,TRBJ1-3,ASSLSHGGGNTIY
TRBV18,TRBJ2-5,ASSPPGQRPQETQY
TRBV30,TRBJ2-3,AWSRSGGADTQY
TRBV19,TRBJ1-4,ASRVSRVSEKLF
TRBV28,TRBJ1-5,ASSFDGWGRLSSNQPQH
TRBV28,TRBJ1-2,ASSPAGGAFYGYT
TRBV3-1/TRBV3-2,TRBJ2-2,ASSQARTIHTGELF
TRBV5-5,TRBJ1-5,ASSLSFSDQPQH
TRBV5-4,TRBJ2-7,ASSLGGVSYEQY
TRBV3-1/TRBV3-2,TRBJ1-1,ASSQMNTEAF
TRBV9,TRBJ2-6,ASSVRTSGANVLT
TRBV28,TRBJ1-3,ASSSGGLGRGTIY
TRBV9,TRBJ2-7,ASSVEEGLEQY
TRBV30,TRBJ1-2,AWSGARSST
TRBV4-2,TRBJ1-1,ASSQITRGQNTEAF
TRBV11-1,TRBJ2-2,ASSVDKQGNTGELF
TRBV2,TRBJ2-3,ASGSRGMTDTQY
TRBV7-9,TRBJ1-2,ASSSRGREGIMGYT
TRBV4-2,TRBJ2-7,ASSQDTGGWDEQY
TRBV2,TRBJ1-5,ASNTGNRQPQH
TRBV7-2,TRBJ2-7,ASSLTSINGEQY
TRBV2,TRBJ1-5,ASSETRNQPQH
TRBV4-1,TRBJ2-2,ASSQDPAHFGELF
TRBV28,TRBJ1-2,ASSPRPGTGGYGYT
TRBV6-5,TRBJ1-5,ASSSRDGSKNQPQH
TRBV7-9,TRBJ2-1,ASSMRTSGVYNEQF
TRBV7-2,TRBJ2-5,ASSPTSGGALETQY